The 13 T cell receptor beta chains given below trace back to one sample, sequenced in a study of T cells in Graves' hyperthyroidism and ophthalmopathy (dated by TCRdb to between 2018 and 2021). The library was prepared using multiplex PCR. The reads were generated on an Illumina HiSeq 2000. Amplification of TCR beta CDR3 regions was carried out from RNA transcripts. A first-round RT-PCR of the TCR CDR3 used the HTBI primer set with the Qiagen OneStep RT-PCR kit. TCRdb's own reprocessing of the public reads used fastp at Q25 and MiXCR and kept productive beta chains. Here each entry gathers all rows of one CDR3 protein and keeps the most common genes and DNA. The sample includes a few hundred thousand distinct CDR3 sequences, with roughly 14% observed a single time. Clones ranked in the top ten supply 28% of the sample. Sample: blood. The receptors here all came from a woman between 18 and 30 years old with Graves' hyperthyroidism that later progressed to Graves' ophthalmopathy.

This clonotype was observed a few times. This chain uses TRBV7-3 with TRBJ2-1; possibly TRBD1 for D (6 bases). This CDR3 has 17 amino acids. The germline CDR1 and CDR2 sequences are SGHTA and FQGTGA. Between the trimmed V and J ends, which lost 5 bases and 7 bases, there was a span of 24 bases. CDR3 nucleotide sequence: TGTGCCAGCAGCCTAAAAACTGGGGACATAGTTAGGAATGAGCAGTTCTTC. The encoded protein is CASSLKTGDIVRNEQFF.

This clonotype was recorded many times. This chain connects TRBV11-2 to TRBJ2-7, with TRBD2 identical over 8 bases. Trimming cost V 6 bases and J 2 bases; bases outside gene matches: 9. The CDR3 length is 15 residues. The V gene's germline CDR1 is SGHAT and CDR2 FQNNGV. CDR3 coding DNA: TGTGCCAGCAGGACCATAAGCGGGAGTCCCTACGAGCAGTACTTC. Residues: CASRTISGSPYEQYF.

This clonotype was seen more than once but under ten times. The genes are TRBV12-3 or TRBV12-4 and TRBJ1-6, with D hard to call. The CDR3 has 12 residues. Between the trimmed V and J ends, which lost 4 bases and 15 bases, there was a span of 13 bases. CDR3 nucleotide sequence: TGTGCCAGCAGTTATGGGGAGGCGGGCCTCCACTTT. Amino acid sequence: CASSYGEAGLHF.

V and J are TRBV20-1 and TRBJ2-7; either TRBD1 or TRBD2 may fit D (6 bases each). Germline V gene sequence: CDR1 DFQATT, CDR2 SNEGSKA (reference sequence). V was trimmed by 6 bases and J by 4 bases, leaving 22 bases between them. This CDR3 has 15 residues. The CDR3 bases are TGCAGTGCCATAAGTGGGGGTGGGGGGCAGTACGAGCAGTACTTC. Translated, it gives CSAISGGGGQYEQYF.

The chain couples TRBV9 to TRBJ2-5; TRBD1 might be the D (5 bases). This CDR3 region has 16 residues. The germline gives CDR1 SGDLS, CDR2 YYNGEE. The V gene lost 0 bases and the J gene lost 1 base, with 13 bases spanning the gap. CDR3 nucleotides: TGTGCCAGCAGCGTAGACCCCCAGGGTGGCCAAGAGACCCAGTACTTC. This codes for CASSVDPQGGQETQYF. Together with reference TRBV9 and TRBJ2-5, the CDR3 gives the full variable domain: DSGVTQTPKHLITATGQRVTLRCSPRSGDLSVYWYQQSLDQGLQFLIQYYNGEERAKGNILERFSAQQFPDLHSELNLSSLELGDSALYFCASSVDPQGGQETQYFGPGTRLLVL.

This clonotype has a count of ten or more. The rearrangement links TRBV12-3 or TRBV12-4 to TRBJ1-1, with D unresolved. The CDR3 covers 13 residues. Trimming shortened V by 1 base and J by 6 bases, and 9 bases separated the two germline ends. CDR3 sequence: CASSLGGRPEAFF. The CDR3 bases are TGTGCCAGCAGTTTAGGCGGCAGGCCTGAAGCTTTCTTT.

This clonotype has a count of ten or more. This chain links TRBV7-9 with TRBJ1-1; the D is unclear. Trimming removed 10 bases at V and 4 bases at J, with 13 bases between. The CDR3 has 12 amino acids. CDR1 is SEHNR and CDR2 is FQNEAQ in the germline V gene (reference sequence). CDR3 residues: CAIPRLGTEAFF. In nucleotides, the CDR3 is TGTGCCATCCCTAGATTGGGCACTGAAGCTTTCTTT.

In its sample, this clonotype was seen once. A clone one base away is much larger, so this may be a read error. This rearrangement joins TRBV6-2 or TRBV6-3 to TRBJ2-7; possible D gene TRBD2, 6 bases. CDR3 length equals 14 residues. The V end lost 4 bases, the J end lost 7 bases, and 17 bases lay between the germline ends. The germline gives CDR1 MNHEY, CDR2 SVGEGT. CDR3 protein: CASSSATSQHEQYF. The CDR3 DNA reads TGTGCCAGCAGTTCGGCTACTAGCCAGCATGAGCAGTACTTC.

This clonotype was counted at least ten times. This chain links TRBV28 with TRBJ1-5; no definite D call. Germline V gene lookup returns CDR1 MDHEN and CDR2 SYDVKM. The CDR3 has 14 residues. Trimming took off 8 bases at V and 0 bases at J, with 11 bases between the two ends. DNA of the CDR3: TGTGCCAGCCAAAGAAGCTATAGCAATCAGCCCCAGCATTTT. Its protein product is CASQRSYSNQPQHF.

In this sample, this clonotype turned up many times. The chain carries TRBV6-1 and TRBJ2-1; TRBD2 is a possible D gene (6 bases). Trimming left V 1 base short and J 6 bases short, with 19 bases between. Germline V gives CDR1 MNHNS, CDR2 SASEGT. This CDR3 region has 17 residues. CDR3 coding DNA: TGTGCCAGCAGTGAAGATTCGTTATCGGCTAGCGCCAATGAGCAGTTCTTC. It translates to CASSEDSLSASANEQFF.

This clonotype was counted ten times or more. The rearrangement links TRBV28 to TRBJ1-1; perhaps TRBD1 as D (5 bases). CDR1 is MDHEN and CDR2 is SYDVKM in the germline V gene. There are 13 residues in the CDR3. Trimming shortened V by 6 bases and J by 5 bases, and 13 bases separated the two germline ends. CDR3 protein: CASSPAGLTEAFF. The CDR3 DNA is TGTGCCAGCAGCCCCGCAGGGCTGACTGAAGCTTTCTTT.

V and J are TRBV20-1 and TRBJ2-5; D remains ambiguous. Trimming cost V 1 base and J 4 bases, with 4 bases left between them. Germline values: CDR1 DFQATT, CDR2 SNEGSKA (reference sequence). This CDR3 has 11 residues. The CDR3 DNA sequence: TGCAGTGCTAGAGTCACAGAGACCCAGTACTTC. Its protein is CSARVTETQYF.

This clonotype has at least ten counts. The CDR3 nucleotides read TGTGCCAGCAGTCTATCCTATCTCGAAAGGGGCGAAGAGACCCAGTACTTC. This translates into CASSLSYLERGEETQYF. V usage is TRBV28 and J usage is TRBJ2-5; D might be TRBD1 (5 bases). The germline V gene encodes CDR1 MDHEN and CDR2 SYDVKM. V gave up 5 bases and J gave up 3 bases, with 22 bases separating them. The CDR3 sequence is 17 residues long. The complete variable domain, with remaining parts taken from reference TRBV28 and TRBJ2-5, reads DVKVTQSSRYLVKRTGEKVFLECVQDMDHENMFWYRQDPGLGLRLIYFSYDVKMKEKGDIPEGYSVSREKKERFSLILESASTNQTSMYLCASSLSYLERGEETQYFGPGTRLLVL.